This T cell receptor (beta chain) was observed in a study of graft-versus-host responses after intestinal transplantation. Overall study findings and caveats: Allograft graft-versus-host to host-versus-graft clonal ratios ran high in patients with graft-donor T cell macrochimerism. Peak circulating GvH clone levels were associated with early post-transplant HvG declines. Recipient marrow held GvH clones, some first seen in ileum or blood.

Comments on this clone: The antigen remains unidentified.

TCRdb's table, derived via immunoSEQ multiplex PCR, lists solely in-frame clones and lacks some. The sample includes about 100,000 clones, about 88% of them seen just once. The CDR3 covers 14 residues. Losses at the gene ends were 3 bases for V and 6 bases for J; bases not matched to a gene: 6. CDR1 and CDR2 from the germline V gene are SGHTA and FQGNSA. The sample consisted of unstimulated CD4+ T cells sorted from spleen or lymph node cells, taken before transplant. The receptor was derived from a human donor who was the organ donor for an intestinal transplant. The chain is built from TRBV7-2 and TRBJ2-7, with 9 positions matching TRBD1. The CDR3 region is CASSFGRTGAEQYF. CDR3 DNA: TGTGCCAGCAGCTTTGGGAGGACAGGGGCCGAGCAGTACTTC.